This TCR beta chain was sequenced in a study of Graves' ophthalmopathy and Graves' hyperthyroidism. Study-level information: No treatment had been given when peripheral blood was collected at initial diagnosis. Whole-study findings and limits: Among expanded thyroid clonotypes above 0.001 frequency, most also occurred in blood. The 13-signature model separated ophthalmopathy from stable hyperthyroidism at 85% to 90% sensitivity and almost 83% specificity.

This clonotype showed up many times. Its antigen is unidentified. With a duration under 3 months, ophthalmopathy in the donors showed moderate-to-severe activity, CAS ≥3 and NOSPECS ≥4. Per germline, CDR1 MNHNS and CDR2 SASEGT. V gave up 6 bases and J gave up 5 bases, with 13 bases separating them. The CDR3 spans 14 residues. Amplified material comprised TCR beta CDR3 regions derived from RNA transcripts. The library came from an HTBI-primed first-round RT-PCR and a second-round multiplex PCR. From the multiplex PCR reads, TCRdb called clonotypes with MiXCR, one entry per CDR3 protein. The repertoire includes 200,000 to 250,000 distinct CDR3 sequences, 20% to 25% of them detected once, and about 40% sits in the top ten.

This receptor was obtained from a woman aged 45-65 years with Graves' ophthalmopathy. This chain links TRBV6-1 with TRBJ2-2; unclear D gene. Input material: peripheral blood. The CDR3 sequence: CASRPPGRTGELFF. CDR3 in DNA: TGTGCCAGCAGACCCCCCGGCAGGACCGGGGAGCTGTTTTTT.